What follows describes a single TCR beta chain. The data stem from a study of blood T cell repertoires in COVID-19. Overall study context: Sample material is recorded as cDNA or gDNA derived from T cells, B-cell-depleted T cells, or PBMCs.

Methods used by the authors: Amplification of reference gene primers provided the estimated nucleated cell counts. Here immunoSEQ multiplex PCR was the method, and the copy in TCRdb shows in-frame clones only, minus some. D and trimming come from the DNA, and the V and J calls and clone size come from that table. The table records fewer than 150,000 clones, 85% of them present only once. Unmatched junction bases numbered 4, after V lost 7 bases and J lost 1 base. From germline, CDR1 is SNHLY and CDR2 FYNNEI. The CDR3 has 15 residues. The sequenced sample was peripheral blood. The chain combines TRBV2 with TRBJ2-5; 12 bases are shared with TRBD2. This receptor was obtained from a man aged 50 to 60 with acute or convalescent COVID-19. The CDR3, as DNA: TGTGCCAGCACCCGACTAGCGGGGGCCCAAGAGACCCAGTACTTC. Protein sequence: CASTRLAGAQETQYF.